This TCR beta chain was sequenced in a study of T-cell reconstitution after alpha-beta-depleted transplantation in children. Researchers prepared the TCRbeta library using unique molecular identifiers, the study reports. MiXCR, applied by TCRdb to the PCR reads, yields one record per CDR3 protein. The sample has 7,000 or so distinct CDR3 sequences, approximately 11% seen once; the top ten hold roughly 20%. Study-wide findings and caveats: The authors attributed T-cell counts and diversity one year after transplant mostly to newly produced T cells. Expanded graft clones, several hundred of them, were reportedly the source of alpha-beta T cells about two months after transplant.

Judged by abundance, this clonotype is medium-sized. Antigen specificity is unknown. The sample here was PBMCs, mostly from graft donor cells, taken 180 days after TCRalphabeta/CD19-depleted stem cell transplant. The TCR comes from a child younger than two who had a stem cell transplant for acute myeloid leukemia, so the T cells may come from the graft donor.

The CDR3 sequence: CASSYSGNTEAFF. The CDR3 DNA sequence: TGCGCCAGCAGCTACAGTGGGAACACTGAAGCTTTCTTT. The chain has TRBV5-1 and TRBJ1-1; no clear D gene. The CDR3 is 13 amino acids. Germline lookup yields CDR1 SGHRS and CDR2 YFSETQ. The ends were cut back, 3 bases at V and 1 base at J, with 7 bases in the middle.